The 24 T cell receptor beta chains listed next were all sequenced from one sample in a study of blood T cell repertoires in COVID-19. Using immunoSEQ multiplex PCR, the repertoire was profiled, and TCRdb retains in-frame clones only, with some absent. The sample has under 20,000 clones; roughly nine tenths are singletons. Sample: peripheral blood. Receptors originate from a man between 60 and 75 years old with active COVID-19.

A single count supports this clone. The CDR3 DNA is TGCAGCGTTGCGGGAGGAAGCACAGATACGCAGTATTTT. Its translation is CSVAGGSTDTQYF. The chain joins TRBV29-1 to TRBJ2-3; 7 bases align to TRBD2. The V segment lost 4 bases and the J segment 0 bases; nucleotides outside the gene matches: 1. The germline CDR1 and CDR2 sequences are SQVTM and ANQGSEA. CDR3 size: 13 residues.

The CDR3 protein is CASSKEWGRGRDYGYTF. In nucleotides, the CDR3 is TGTGCCAGCAGCAAAGAATGGGGAAGGGGGCGCGACTATGGCTACACCTTC. The rearrangement uses TRBV21-1 and TRBJ1-2; TRBD1 is the table's D call, not checked against the DNA. TRBV21-1 is described as a pseudogene. This CDR3 contains 17 residues.

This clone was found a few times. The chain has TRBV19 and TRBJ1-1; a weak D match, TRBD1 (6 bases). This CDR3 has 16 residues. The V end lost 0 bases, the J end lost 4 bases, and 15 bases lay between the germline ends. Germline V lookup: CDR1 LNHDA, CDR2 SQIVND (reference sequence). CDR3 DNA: TGTGCCAGTAGTATAGATCGAGGGGGGGCCAGCACTGAAGCTTTCTTT. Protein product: CASSIDRGGASTEAFF.

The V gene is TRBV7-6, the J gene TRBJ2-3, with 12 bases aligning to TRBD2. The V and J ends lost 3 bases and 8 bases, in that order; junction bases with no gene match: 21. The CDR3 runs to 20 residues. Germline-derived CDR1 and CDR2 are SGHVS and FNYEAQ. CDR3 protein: CASSFRPPETSGRTPSTQYF. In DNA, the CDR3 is TGTGCCAGCAGCTTCCGACCCCCTGAAACTAGCGGGAGGACTCCTAGTACGCAGTATTTT. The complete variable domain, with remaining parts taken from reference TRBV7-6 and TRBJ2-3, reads GAGVSQSPRYKVTKRGQDVALRCDPISGHVSLYWYRQALGQGPEFLTYFNYEAQQDKSGLPNDRFSAERPEGSISTLTIQRTEQRDSAMYRCASSFRPPETSGRTPSTQYFGPGTRLTVL.

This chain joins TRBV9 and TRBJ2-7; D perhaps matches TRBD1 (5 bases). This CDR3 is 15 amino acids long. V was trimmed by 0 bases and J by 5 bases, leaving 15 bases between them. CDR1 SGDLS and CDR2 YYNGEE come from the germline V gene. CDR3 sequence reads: CASSVGMGPLNEQYF. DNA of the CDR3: TGTGCCAGCAGCGTAGGAATGGGGCCTTTAAACGAGCAGTACTTC.

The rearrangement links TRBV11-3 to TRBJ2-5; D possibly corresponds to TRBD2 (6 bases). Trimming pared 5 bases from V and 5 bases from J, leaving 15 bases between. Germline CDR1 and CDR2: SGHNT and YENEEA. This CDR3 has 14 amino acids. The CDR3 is CASSRNRGSETQYF. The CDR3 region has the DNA TGTGCCAGCAGCCGAAACCGGGGGTCGGAGACCCAGTACTTC.

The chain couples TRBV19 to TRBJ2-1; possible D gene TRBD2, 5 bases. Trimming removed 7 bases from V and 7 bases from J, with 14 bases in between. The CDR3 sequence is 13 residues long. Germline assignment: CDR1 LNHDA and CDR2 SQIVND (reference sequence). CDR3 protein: CASTRGGSNEQFF. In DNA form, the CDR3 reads TGTGCCAGTACCCGCGGCGGGTCTAATGAGCAGTTCTTC.

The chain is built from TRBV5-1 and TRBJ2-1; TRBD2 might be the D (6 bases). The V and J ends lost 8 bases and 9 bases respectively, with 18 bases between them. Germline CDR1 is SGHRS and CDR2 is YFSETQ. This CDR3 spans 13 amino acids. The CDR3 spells CARPGLPQGEQFF. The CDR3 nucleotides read TGCGCCAGGCCGGGACTCCCCCAGGGTGAGCAGTTCTTC.

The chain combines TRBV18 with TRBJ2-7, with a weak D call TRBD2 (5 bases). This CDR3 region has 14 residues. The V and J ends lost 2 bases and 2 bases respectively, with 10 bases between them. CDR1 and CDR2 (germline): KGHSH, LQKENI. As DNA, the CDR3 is TGTGCCAGCTCACCAAGCAGAGGGACCTACGAGCAGTACTTC. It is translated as CASSPSRGTYEQYF.

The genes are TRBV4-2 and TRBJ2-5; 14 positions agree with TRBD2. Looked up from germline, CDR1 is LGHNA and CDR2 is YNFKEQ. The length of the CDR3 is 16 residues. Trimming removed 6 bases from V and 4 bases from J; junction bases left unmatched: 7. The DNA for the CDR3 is TGTGCCAGCAGTCTCGACGGGACTAGCGGGAGAGAGACCCAGTACTTC. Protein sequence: CASSLDGTSGRETQYF.

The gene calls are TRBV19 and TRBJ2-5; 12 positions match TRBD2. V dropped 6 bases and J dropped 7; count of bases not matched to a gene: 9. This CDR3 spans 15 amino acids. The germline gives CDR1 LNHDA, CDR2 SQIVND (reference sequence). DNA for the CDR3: TGTGCCAGTAGCACTACTAGCGGGGGGCCGGGGACCCAGTACTTC. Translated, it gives CASSTTSGGPGTQYF.

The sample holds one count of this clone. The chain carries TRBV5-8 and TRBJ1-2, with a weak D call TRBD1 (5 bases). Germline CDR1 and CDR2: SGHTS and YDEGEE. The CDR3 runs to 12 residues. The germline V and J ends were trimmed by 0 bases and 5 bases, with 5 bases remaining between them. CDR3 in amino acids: CASSLEGYGYTF. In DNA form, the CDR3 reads TGTGCCAGCAGCTTGGAGGGGTATGGCTACACCTTC.

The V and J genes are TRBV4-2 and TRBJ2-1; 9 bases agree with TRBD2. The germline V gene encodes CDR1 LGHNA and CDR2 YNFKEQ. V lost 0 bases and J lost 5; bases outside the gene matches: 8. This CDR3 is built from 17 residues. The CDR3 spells CASSQDRTSVTHNEQFF. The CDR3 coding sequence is TGTGCCAGCAGCCAAGATAGGACTAGCGTTACCCACAATGAGCAGTTCTTC.

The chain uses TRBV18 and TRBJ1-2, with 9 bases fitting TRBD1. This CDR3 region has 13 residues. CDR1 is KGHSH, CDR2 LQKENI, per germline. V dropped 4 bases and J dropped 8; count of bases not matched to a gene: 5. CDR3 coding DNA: TGTGCCAGCTCACGGGACAGGGAAGGCGGCTACACCTTC. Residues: CASSRDREGGYTF.

The DNA for the CDR3 is TGTGCCACCAGCAGAGATCAGGCCGGGACTAGCTACGACTCACCCTACGAGCAGTACTTC. Amino acid sequence: CATSRDQAGTSYDSPYEQYF. The chain links TRBV15 to TRBJ2-7; 9 positions agree with TRBD2. The CDR3 covers 20 residues. Germline trimming cut 0 bases from V and 2 bases from J; bases unmatched to any gene: 17. Per germline, CDR1 LNHNV and CDR2 YYDKDF (reference sequence).

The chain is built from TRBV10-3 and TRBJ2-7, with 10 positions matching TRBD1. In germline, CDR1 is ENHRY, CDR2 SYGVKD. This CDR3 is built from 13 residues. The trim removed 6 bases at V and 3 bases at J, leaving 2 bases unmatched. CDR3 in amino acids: CAIRGQGYYEQYF. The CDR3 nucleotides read TGTGCCATCAGGGGACAGGGGTACTACGAGCAGTACTTC.

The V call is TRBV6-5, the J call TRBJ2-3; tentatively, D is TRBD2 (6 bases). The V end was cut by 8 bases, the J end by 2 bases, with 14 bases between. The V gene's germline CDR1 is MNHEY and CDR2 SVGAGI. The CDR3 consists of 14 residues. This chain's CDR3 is CASARDSNTDTQYF. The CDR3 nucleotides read TGTGCCAGCGCCCGGGACTCGAACACAGATACGCAGTATTTT.

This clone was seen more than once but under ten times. The CDR3 DNA reads TGTGCCAGCAGCAGGTTTGGGCAGGGGGTGTTTGAGACCCAGTACTTC. It yields the protein CASSRFGQGVFETQYF. The chain combines TRBV7-9 with TRBJ2-5; 7 positions match TRBD1. Germline-derived CDR1 and CDR2 are SEHNR and FQNEAQ (reference sequence). After removal of 5 bases from V and 5 bases from J, the junction contained 14 bases not matched to a gene. The CDR3 consists of 16 residues.

The CDR3 protein is CASSLKPFGGGLDVQPQHF. In DNA, the CDR3 is TGTGCCAGCAGCTTAAAGCCCTTTGGCGGGGGCCTTGATGTTCAGCCCCAGCATTTT. The chain couples TRBV7-3 to TRBJ1-5; D is perhaps TRBD1 (6 bases). This CDR3 comprises 19 residues. The germline gives CDR1 SGHTA, CDR2 FQGTGA. The ends were cut back, 1 base at V and 6 bases at J, with 25 bases in the middle.

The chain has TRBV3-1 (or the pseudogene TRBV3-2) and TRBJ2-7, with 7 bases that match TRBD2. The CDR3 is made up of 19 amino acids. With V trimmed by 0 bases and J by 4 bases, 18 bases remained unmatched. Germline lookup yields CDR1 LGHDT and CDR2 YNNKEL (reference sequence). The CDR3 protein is CASSQDSLIWGGSTYEQYF. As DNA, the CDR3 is TGTGCCAGCAGCCAAGACAGCCTCATCTGGGGCGGGAGTACGTACGAGCAGTACTTC.

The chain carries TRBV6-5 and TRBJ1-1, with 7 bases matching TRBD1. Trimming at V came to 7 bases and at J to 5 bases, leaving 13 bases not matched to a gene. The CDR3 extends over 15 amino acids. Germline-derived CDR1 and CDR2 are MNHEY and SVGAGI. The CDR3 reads CASNRLRQGRTEAFF. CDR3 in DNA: TGTGCCAGCAATCGACTCCGACAGGGTCGGACTGAAGCTTTCTTT.

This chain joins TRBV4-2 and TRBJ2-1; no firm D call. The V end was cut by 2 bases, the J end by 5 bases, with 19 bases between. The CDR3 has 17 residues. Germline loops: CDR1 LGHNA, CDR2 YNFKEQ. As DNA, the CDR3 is TGTGCCAGCAGCCAACCCGATAATTCCTATCATAACAATGAGCAGTTCTTC. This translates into CASSQPDNSYHNNEQFF.

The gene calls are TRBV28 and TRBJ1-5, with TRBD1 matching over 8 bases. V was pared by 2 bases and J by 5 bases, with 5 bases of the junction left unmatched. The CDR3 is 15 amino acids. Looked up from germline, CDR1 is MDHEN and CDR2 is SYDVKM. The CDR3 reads CASSLRQGTHQPQHF. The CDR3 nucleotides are TGTGCCAGCAGTTTAAGACAGGGGACTCATCAGCCCCAGCATTTT.

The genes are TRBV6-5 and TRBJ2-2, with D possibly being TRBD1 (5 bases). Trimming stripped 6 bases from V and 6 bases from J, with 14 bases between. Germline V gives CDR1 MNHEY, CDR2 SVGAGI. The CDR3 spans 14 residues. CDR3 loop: CASRRTRAPGELFF. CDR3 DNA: TGTGCCAGCAGGAGGACAAGGGCTCCCGGGGAGCTGTTTTTT.